These T cell receptor beta chains were read from a single sample in a study of shared clonotypes between healthy human individuals. The repertoire was sequenced with immunoSEQ multiplex PCR; TCRdb's copy has only in-frame clones and lacks some. This repertoire shows approximately 1.5 million clones, under 99% found once; its top ten account for roughly 0.4%. The material sequenced was naive CD4+ T cells sorted from blood. The receptors were sampled from a man aged 30-40 years in good health. Each CDR3 is given with its conserved first and last residue. The D gene is left open where the match is weak. Clone size is not always given. Where it is, it says once, few, many or a class for expanded clones.

D gene | J gene | clone size | V gene | CDR3 DNA | CDR3 protein
TRBD1 | TRBJ1-1 | NA | TRBV9 | TGTGCCAGCAGCACCCTACAGGGGGTGAACACTGAAGCTTTCTTT | CASSTLQGVNTEAFF
TRBD2 | TRBJ2-3 | NA | TRBV7-9 | TGTGCCAGCAGCTTCGGGACTAGCGGGAGTACAGATACGCAGTATTTT | CASSFGTSGSTDTQYF
TRBD1 | TRBJ2-3 | NA | TRBV7-9 | TGTGCCAGCAGCGTAGACCGGGACAGAGACACAGATACGCAGTATTTT | CASSVDRDRDTDTQYF
NA | TRBJ2-3 | once | TRBV5-1 | TGCGCCAGCAGCCGATCCACTAGCACAGATACGCAGTATTTT | CASSRSTSTDTQYF
TRBD2 | TRBJ2-7 | NA | TRBV28 | TGTGCCAGCAGCCCCCCCGGACTAGCGGAGTACGAGCAGTACTTC | CASSPPGLAEYEQYF
TRBD2 | TRBJ2-3 | NA | TRBV5-1 | TGCGCCAGCAGGTTGACTAGCGGGATATTCTCGAGCACAGATACGCAGTATTTT | CASRLTSGIFSSTDTQYF
NA | TRBJ1-5 | NA | TRBV7-6 | TGTGCCAGCAGCTTATCCAGCAATCAGCCCCAGCATTTT | CASSLSSNQPQHF
TRBD1 | TRBJ2-7 | NA | TRBV6-6 | TGTGCCAGCAGTGGACAGGGTAAAACCTACGAGCAGTACTTC | CASSGQGKTYEQYF
TRBD1 | TRBJ1-1 | NA | TRBV29-1 | TGCAGCGTGGGGGGACAGGGATCTTACACTGAAGCTTTCTTT | CSVGGQGSYTEAFF
NA | TRBJ2-7 | NA | TRBV21-1 | TGTGCCAGCAGCGCACCCGGGGTCCCTTCTTCCTACGAGCAGTACTTC | CASSAPGVPSSYEQYF
TRBD1 | TRBJ2-1 | NA | TRBV9 | TGTGCCAGCGGACAGGGGGTCCTTTACAATGAGCAGTTCTTC | CASGQGVLYNEQFF
NA | TRBJ2-7 | NA | TRBV7-2 | TGTGCCAGCAGCTTAGGGCCGGGCGAGCAGTACTTC | CASSLGPGEQYF
NA | TRBJ2-1 | NA | TRBV6-4 | TGTGCCAGCAGTGTTGAGCACTACAATGAGCAGTTCTTC | CASSVEHYNEQFF
TRBD1 | TRBJ1-1 | NA | TRBV2 | TGTGCCAGTACGGGACAGGGATTTAACACTGAAGCTTTCTTT | CASTGQGFNTEAFF
TRBD2 | TRBJ2-7 | NA | TRBV7-2 | TGTGCCAGCAGCCTTAGGGGGGGACTAGCGGGAACGCCCTACGAGCAGTACTTC | CASSLRGGLAGTPYEQYF
TRBD2 | TRBJ2-3 | NA | TRBV28 | TGTGCCAGTAGCGGGCCCACAGATACGCAGTATTTT | CASSGPTDTQYF